This T cell receptor beta chain was obtained from a study of blood T cell repertoires in COVID-19. Whole-study context: The study drew acute and convalescent COVID-19 samples from the United States, Italy and Spain.

Profiling relied on immunoSEQ multiplex PCR, and the TCRdb table lists in-frame clones only, not all of them. The sample contains under 170,000 clones, approximately 88% of which appear only once. Between the trimmed V and J ends, which lost 4 bases and 4 bases, there was a span of 12 bases. This CDR3 has 14 amino acids. CDR1 SGHAT and CDR2 FQNNGV come from the germline V gene. Sequences were obtained from peripheral blood. The sequence was obtained from a man between 65 and 79 years old with acute or convalescent COVID-19. The genes are TRBV11-2 and TRBJ2-3, with D perhaps TRBD1 (8 bases). The CDR3 loop reads CASSSTGGADTQYF. The CDR3 coding sequence is TGTGCCAGCAGCTCAACAGGGGGGGCAGATACGCAGTATTTT.